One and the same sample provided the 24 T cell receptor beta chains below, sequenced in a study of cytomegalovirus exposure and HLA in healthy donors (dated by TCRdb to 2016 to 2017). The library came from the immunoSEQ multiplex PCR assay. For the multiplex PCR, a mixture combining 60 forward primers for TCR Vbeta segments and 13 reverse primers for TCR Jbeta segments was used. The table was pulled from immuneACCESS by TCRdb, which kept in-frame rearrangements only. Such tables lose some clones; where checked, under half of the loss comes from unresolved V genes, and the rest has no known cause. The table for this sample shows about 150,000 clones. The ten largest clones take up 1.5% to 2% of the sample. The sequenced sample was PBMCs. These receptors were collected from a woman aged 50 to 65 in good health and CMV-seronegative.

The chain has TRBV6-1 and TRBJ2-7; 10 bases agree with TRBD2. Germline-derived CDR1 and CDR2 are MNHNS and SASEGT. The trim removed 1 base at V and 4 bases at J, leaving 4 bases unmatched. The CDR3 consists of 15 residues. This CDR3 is CASSEERGGWYEQYF. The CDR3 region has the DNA TGTGCCAGCAGTGAAGAGCGGGGGGGCTGGTACGAGCAGTACTTC.

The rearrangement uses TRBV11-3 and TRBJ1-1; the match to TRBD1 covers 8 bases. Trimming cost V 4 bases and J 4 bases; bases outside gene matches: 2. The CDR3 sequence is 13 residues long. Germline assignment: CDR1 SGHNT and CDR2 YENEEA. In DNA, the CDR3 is TGTGCCAGCAGCTATGGACAGGGCACTGAAGCTTTCTTT. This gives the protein CASSYGQGTEAFF.

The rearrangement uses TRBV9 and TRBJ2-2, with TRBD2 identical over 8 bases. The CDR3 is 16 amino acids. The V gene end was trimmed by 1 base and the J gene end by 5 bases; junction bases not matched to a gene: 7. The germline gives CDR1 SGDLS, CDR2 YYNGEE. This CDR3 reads CASSVLAGRHTGELFF. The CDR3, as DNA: TGTGCCAGCAGCGTATTAGCGGGGCGACATACCGGGGAGCTGTTTTTT.

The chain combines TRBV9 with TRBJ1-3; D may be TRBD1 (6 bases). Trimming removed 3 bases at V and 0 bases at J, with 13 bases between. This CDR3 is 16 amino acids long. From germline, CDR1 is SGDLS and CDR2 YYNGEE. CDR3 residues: CASSEGDGYSGNTIYF. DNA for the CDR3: TGTGCCAGCAGCGAGGGGGACGGATACTCTGGAAACACCATATATTTT.

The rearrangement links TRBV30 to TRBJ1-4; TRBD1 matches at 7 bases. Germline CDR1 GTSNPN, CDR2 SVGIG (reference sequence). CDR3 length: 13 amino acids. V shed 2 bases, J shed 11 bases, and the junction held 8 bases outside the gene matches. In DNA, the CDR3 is TGTGCCTGGAGTCAGGAGGGGGCGGTTAAACTGTTTTTT. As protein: CAWSQEGAVKLFF.

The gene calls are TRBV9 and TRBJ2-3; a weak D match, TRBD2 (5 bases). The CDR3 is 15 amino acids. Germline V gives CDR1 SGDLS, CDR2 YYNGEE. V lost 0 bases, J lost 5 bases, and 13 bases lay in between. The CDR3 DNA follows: TGTGCCAGCAGCGTAGCTCCCGGGAATGGAGATACGCAGTATTTT. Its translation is CASSVAPGNGDTQYF. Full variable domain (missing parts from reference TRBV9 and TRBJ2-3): DSGVTQTPKHLITATGQRVTLRCSPRSGDLSVYWYQQSLDQGLQFLIQYYNGEERAKGNILERFSAQQFPDLHSELNLSSLELGDSALYFCASSVAPGNGDTQYFGPGTRLTVL.

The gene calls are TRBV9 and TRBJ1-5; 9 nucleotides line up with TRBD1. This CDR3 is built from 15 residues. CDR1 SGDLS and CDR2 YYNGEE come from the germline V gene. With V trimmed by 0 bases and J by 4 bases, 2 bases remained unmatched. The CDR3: CASSVGDRANQPQHF. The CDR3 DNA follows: TGTGCCAGCAGCGTAGGGGACAGGGCTAATCAGCCCCAGCATTTT.

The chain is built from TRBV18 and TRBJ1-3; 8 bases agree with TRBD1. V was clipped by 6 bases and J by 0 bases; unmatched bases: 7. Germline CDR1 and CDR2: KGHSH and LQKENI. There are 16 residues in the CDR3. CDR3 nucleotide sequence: TGTGCCAGCTCTATCGACAGGGGCTCCTCTGGAAACACCATATATTTT. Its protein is CASSIDRGSSGNTIYF.

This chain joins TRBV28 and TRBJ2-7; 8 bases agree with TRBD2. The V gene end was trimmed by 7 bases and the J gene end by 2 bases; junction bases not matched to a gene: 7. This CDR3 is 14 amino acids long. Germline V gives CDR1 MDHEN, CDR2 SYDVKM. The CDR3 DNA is TGTGCCAGCAAGGGAGCGGGAGACCCCTACGAGCAGTACTTC. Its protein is CASKGAGDPYEQYF. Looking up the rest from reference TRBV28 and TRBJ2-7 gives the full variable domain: DVKVTQSSRYLVKRTGEKVFLECVQDMDHENMFWYRQDPGLGLRLIYFSYDVKMKEKGDIPEGYSVSREKKERFSLILESASTNQTSMYLCASKGAGDPYEQYFGPGTRLTVT.

The CDR3 sequence: CASSRAGRGGTEAFF. The CDR3 region has the DNA TGTGCCAGCAGCCGAGCGGGGAGGGGAGGAACTGAAGCTTTCTTT. This sequence joins TRBV7-9 and TRBJ1-1; D possibly corresponds to TRBD1 (5 bases). The CDR3 has 15 residues. V gave up 5 bases and J gave up 5 bases, with 18 bases separating them. The germline CDR1 and CDR2 sequences are SEHNR and FQNEAQ (reference sequence).

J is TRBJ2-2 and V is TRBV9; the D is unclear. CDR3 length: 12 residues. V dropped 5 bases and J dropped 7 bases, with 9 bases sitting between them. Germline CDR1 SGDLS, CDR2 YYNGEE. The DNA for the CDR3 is TGTGCCAGCAGATCGCCAGTCGGGGAGCTGTTTTTT. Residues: CASRSPVGELFF.

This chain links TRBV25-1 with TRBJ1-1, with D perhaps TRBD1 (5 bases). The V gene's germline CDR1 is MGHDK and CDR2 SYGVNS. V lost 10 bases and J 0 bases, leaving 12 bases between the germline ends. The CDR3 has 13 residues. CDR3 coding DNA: TGTGCCACTACAGGATTTATGAACACTGAAGCTTTCTTT. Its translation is CATTGFMNTEAFF.

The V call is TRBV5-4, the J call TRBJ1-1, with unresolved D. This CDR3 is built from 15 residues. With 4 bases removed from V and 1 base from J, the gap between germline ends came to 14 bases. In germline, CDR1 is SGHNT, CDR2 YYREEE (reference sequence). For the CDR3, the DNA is TGTGCCAGCAGCCCCGGCTTGGGAGGGAACACTGAAGCTTTCTTT. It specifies CASSPGLGGNTEAFF.

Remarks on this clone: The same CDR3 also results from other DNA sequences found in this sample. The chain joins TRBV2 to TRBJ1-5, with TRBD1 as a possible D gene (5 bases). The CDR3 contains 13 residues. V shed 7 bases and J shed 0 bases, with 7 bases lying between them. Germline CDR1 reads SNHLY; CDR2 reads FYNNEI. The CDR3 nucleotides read TGTGCCAGCAAAGGGGATAGCAATCAGCCCCAGCATTTT. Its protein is CASKGDSNQPQHF.

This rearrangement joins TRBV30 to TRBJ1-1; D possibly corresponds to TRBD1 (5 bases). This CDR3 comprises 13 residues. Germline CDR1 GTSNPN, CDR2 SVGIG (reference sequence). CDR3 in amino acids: CANRAGLNTEAFF. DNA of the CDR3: TGTGCAAACCGGGCAGGGCTGAACACTGAAGCTTTCTTT.

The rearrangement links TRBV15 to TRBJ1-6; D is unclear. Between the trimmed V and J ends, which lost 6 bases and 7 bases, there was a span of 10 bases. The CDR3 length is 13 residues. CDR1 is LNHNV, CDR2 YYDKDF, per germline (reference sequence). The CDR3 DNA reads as TGTGCCACCAGAGAGGGAATGAATTCACCCCTCCACTTT. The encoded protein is CATREGMNSPLHF.

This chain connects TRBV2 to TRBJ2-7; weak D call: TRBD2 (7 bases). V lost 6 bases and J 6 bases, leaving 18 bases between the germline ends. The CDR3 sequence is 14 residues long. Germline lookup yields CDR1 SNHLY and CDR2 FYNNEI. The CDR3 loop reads CASSKGGSGSEQYF. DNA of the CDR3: TGTGCCAGCAGCAAGGGGGGGAGTGGCTCCGAGCAGTACTTC.

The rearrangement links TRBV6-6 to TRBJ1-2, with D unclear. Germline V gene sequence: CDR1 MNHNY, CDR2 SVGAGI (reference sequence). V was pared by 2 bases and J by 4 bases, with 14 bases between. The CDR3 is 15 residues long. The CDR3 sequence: CASSYEVSGTYGYTF. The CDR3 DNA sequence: TGTGCCAGCAGTTACGAAGTATCAGGTACCTATGGCTACACCTTC.

The CDR3 reads CASSSSQGQLSGNTIYF. The CDR3 bases are TGTGCCAGCAGTTCGTCCCAGGGACAGCTCTCTGGAAACACCATATATTTT. The chain employs TRBV7-9 and TRBJ1-3; 7 bases are a match to TRBD1. The ends lost 6 bases at V and 0 bases at J; junction bases unmatched: 11. Germline CDR1 is SEHNR and CDR2 is FQNEAQ (reference sequence). The CDR3 sequence is 17 residues long.

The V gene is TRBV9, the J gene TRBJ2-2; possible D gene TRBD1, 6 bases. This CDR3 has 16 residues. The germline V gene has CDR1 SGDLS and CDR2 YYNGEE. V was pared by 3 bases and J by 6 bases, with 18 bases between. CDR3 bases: TGTGCCAGCAGCGGCAAAAGTACAGGGTCGGCCGGGGAGCTGTTTTTT. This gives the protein CASSGKSTGSAGELFF.

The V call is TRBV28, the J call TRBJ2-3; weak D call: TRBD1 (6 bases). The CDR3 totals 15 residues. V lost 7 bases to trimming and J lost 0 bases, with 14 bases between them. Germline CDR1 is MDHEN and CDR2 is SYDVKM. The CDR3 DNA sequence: TGTGCCAGCACCGTTTTAGGACAGAGCACAGATACGCAGTATTTT. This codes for CASTVLGQSTDTQYF.

The chain's CDR3 is CAWRRYGYDTGELFF. The CDR3 nucleotides read TGTGCCTGGAGGCGGTATGGATATGACACCGGGGAGCTGTTTTTT. The chain joins TRBV30 to TRBJ2-2; no definite D call. Germline CDR1 reads GTSNPN; CDR2 reads SVGIG (reference sequence). The V and J ends lost 3 bases and 3 bases respectively, with 14 bases between them. The CDR3 is 15 residues long.

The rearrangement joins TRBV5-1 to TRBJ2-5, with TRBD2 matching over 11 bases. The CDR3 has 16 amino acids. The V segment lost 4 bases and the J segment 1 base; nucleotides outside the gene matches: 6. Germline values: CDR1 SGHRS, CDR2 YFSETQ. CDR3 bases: TGCGCCAGCAGCCTTAGCGGGGGGGCTCCCCAAGAGACCCAGTACTTC. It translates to CASSLSGGAPQETQYF.

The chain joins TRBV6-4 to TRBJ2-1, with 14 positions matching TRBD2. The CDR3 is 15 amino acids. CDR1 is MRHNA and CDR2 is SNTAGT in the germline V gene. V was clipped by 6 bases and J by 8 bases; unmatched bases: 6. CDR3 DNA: TGTGCCAGCAGCGGACTAGCGGGGGGCGGGCATGAGCAGTTCTTC. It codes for CASSGLAGGGHEQFF.